These 9 T cell receptor beta chains were all obtained from the same sample, sequenced in a study of Ad26.COV2.S vaccination and SARS-CoV-2 variants. Treatment given: approximately 18 received Ad26.COV2.S at low or high dose, single or two shots; several received placebo; per-sample allocation not given. Day 63 after the first vaccine or placebo injection was the time point for sampling. Assay used: immunoSEQ multiplex PCR; TCRdb lists only in-frame clones, some missing. Among about 450,000 clones listed, 89% were seen once. The sample was peripheral blood, taken in a trial of Ad26.COV2.S vaccine versus placebo. The receptors were sampled from a person aged 18 to 65 who received the Ad26.COV2.S COVID-19 vaccine or a placebo.

The V and J genes are TRBV7-9 and TRBJ2-1; D gene ambiguous. The CDR3 consists of 14 residues. Germline V gene sequence: CDR1 SEHNR, CDR2 FQNEAQ (reference sequence). The V end was cut by 3 bases, the J end by 0 bases, with 6 bases between. CDR3 region: CASSLSSSYNEQFF. The CDR3 region has the DNA TGTGCCAGCAGCTTGAGCAGCTCCTACAATGAGCAGTTCTTC.

The chain links TRBV12-3 or TRBV12-4 to TRBJ2-1, with 9 bases that match TRBD1. The CDR3 is 13 residues long. The J segment lost 10 bases and the V segment lost 6 bases, leaving 7 bases of the junction unmatched. CDR3 amino acids: CASRDTGGKEQFF. For the CDR3, the DNA is TGTGCCAGCAGGGATACAGGGGGCAAGGAGCAGTTCTTC.

The gene calls are TRBV9 and TRBJ1-5; D call uncertain. In germline, CDR1 is SGDLS, CDR2 YYNGEE. V lost 0 bases and J lost 3, with 10 bases in between. The CDR3 totals 15 residues. The CDR3, as DNA: TGTGCCAGCAGCGTAGATGCCCGCTTCAATCAGCCCCAGCATTTT. Translation gives CASSVDARFNQPQHF.

The V call is TRBV18, the J call TRBJ2-5; D is ambiguous. The CDR3 is 12 residues long. V lost 6 bases to trimming and J lost 0 bases, with 5 bases between them. The germline V gene has CDR1 KGHSH and CDR2 LQKENI. The CDR3 bases are TGTGCCAGCTCCGGCCACCAAGAGACCCAGTACTTC. Residues: CASSGHQETQYF.

This chain connects TRBV7-2 to TRBJ2-2; weak D call: TRBD2 (7 bases). The CDR3 length is 16 residues. With 3 bases removed from V and 3 bases from J, the gap between germline ends came to 14 bases. Looked up from germline, CDR1 is SGHTA and CDR2 is FQGNSA. DNA of the CDR3: TGTGCCAGCAGCTTCGGTGGGGGGGCGTACACCGGGGAGCTGTTTTTT. Translated: CASSFGGGAYTGELFF. Full variable domain (remainder filled in from reference TRBV7-2 and TRBJ2-2): GAGVSQSPSNKVTEKGKDVELRCDPISGHTALYWYRQSLGQGLEFLIYFQGNSAPDKSGLPSDRFSAERTGGSVSTLTIQRTQQEDSAVYLCASSFGGGAYTGELFFGEGSRLTVL.

V is TRBV7-3 and J is TRBJ2-2; D not certain. CDR3 size: 13 residues. The germline CDR1 and CDR2 sequences are SGHTA and FQGTGA. The ends were cut back, 1 base at V and 4 bases at J, with 4 bases in the middle. For the CDR3, the DNA is TGTGCCAGCAGCTTAATGCCCACCGGGGAGCTGTTTTTT. As protein: CASSLMPTGELFF.

V is TRBV19 and J is TRBJ1-5, with a possible D match to TRBD1 (5 bases). From germline, CDR1 is LNHDA and CDR2 SQIVND (reference sequence). The V end lost 3 bases, the J end lost 4 bases, and 19 bases lay between the germline ends. There are 17 residues in the CDR3. In DNA, the CDR3 is TGTGCCAGTAGTATTGCTGGCAGGGCGAAGAGGAATCAGCCCCAGCATTTT. Its translation: CASSIAGRAKRNQPQHF.

This sequence joins TRBV4-3 and TRBJ2-5; possible D gene TRBD1, 5 bases. The CDR3 runs 15 residues. The germline V gene encodes CDR1 LGHNA and CDR2 YSLEER. V was shortened by 1 base and J by 4 bases, with 13 bases between the two germline ends. CDR3 residues: CASSQGVRAAETQYF. The CDR3 region has the DNA TGCGCCAGCAGCCAAGGTGTCAGGGCTGCAGAGACCCAGTACTTC.

The V and J genes are TRBV6-5 and TRBJ1-1; D remains ambiguous. Germline loops: CDR1 MNHEY, CDR2 SVGAGI. The V gene lost 6 bases and the J gene lost 1 base, with 12 bases spanning the gap. CDR3 length: 14 amino acids. This chain's CDR3 is CASRSGARNTEAFF. The CDR3 DNA reads as TGTGCCAGCAGGTCAGGAGCCAGGAACACTGAAGCTTTCTTT.